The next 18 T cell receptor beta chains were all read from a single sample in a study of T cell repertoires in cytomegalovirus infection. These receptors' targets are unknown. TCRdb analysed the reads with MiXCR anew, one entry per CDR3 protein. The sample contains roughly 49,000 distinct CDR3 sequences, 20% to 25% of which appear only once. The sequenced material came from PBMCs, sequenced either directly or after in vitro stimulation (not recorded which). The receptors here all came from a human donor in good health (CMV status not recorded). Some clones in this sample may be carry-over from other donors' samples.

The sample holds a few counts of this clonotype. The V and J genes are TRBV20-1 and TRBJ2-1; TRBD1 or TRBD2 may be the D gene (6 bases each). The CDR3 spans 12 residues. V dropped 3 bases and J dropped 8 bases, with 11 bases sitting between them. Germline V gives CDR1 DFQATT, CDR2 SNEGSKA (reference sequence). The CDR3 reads CSARLGGDEQFF. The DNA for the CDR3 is TGCAGTGCTAGGCTGGGGGGCGATGAGCAGTTCTTC.

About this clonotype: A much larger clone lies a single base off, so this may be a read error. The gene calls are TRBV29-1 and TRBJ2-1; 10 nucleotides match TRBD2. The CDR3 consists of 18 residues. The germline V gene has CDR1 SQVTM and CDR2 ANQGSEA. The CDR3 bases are TGCAGCGTTCGTTGGATTAGCGGGGGGCGAAGCTCCTGCAATGAGCAGTTCTTC. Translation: CSVRWISGGRSSCNEQFF.

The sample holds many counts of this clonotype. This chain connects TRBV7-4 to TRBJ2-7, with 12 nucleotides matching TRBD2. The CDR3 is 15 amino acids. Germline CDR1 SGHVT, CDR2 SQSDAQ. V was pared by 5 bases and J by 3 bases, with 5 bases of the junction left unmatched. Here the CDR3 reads CASSLGLAGNYEQYF. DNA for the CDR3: TGTGCCAGCAGCCTAGGACTAGCGGGGAACTACGAGCAGTACTTC.

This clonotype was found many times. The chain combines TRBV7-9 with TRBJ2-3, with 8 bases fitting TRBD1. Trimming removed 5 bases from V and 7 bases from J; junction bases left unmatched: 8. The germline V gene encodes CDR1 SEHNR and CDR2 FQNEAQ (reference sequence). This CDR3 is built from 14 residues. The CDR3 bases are TGTGCCAGCAGCCCGGACAGGGAAAGGTATACGCAGTATTTT. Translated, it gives CASSPDRERYTQYF.

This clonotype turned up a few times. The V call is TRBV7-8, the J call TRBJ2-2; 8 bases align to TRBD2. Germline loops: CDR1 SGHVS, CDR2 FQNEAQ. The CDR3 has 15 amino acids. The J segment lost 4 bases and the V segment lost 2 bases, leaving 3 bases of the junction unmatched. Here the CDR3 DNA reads TGTGCCAGCAGCTTATCGAGCGGGGGCACCGGGGAGCTGTTTTTT. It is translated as CASSLSSGGTGELFF.

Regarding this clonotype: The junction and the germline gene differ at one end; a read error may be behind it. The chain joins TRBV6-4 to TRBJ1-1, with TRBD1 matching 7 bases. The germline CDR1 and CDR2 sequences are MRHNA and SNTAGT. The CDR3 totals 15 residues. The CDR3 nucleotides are TGTGCCAGCAGTTACTCGAAACAGGGGTGGGCTGATGCTTGCTTT. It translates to CASSYSKQGWADACF.

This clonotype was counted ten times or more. In nucleotides, the CDR3 is TGTGCCAGCAGTTTAGTTGGCAGTATGGCCCCCTTGTCCCTCCACTTT. Amino acid sequence: CASSLVGSMAPLSLHF. The rearrangement joins TRBV12-3 or TRBV12-4 to TRBJ1-6; no clear D. This CDR3 has 16 residues. Trimming took 1 base from V and 14 from J, leaving 21 bases between them.

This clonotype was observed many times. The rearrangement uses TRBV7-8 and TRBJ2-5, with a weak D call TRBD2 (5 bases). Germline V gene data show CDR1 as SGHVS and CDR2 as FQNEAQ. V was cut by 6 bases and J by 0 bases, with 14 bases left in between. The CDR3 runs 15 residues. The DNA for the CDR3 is TGTGCCAGCAGTGGACTTCAACTAGACCAAGAGACCCAGTACTTC. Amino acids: CASSGLQLDQETQYF.

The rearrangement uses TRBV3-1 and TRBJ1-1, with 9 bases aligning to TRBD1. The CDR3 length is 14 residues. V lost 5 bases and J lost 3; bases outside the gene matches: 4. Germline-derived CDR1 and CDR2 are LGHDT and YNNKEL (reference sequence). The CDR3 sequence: CASSNRQGDTEAFF. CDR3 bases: TGTGCCAGCAGCAACCGACAGGGGGACACTGAAGCTTTCTTT.

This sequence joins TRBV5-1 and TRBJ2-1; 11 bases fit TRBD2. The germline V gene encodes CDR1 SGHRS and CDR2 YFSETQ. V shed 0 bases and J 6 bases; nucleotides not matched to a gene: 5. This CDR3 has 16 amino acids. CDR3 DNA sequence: TGCGCCAGCAGCTTGGAGCTAGCGGGAGGAAGCAATGAGCAGTTCTTC. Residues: CASSLELAGGSNEQFF.

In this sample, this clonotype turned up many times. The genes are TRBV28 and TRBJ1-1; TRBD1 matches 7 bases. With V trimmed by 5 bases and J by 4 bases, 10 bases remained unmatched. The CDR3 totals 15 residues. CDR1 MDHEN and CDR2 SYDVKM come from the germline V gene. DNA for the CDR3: TGTGCCAGCAGTGTAACAGGGGCAAGTGGCACTGAAGCTTTCTTT. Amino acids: CASSVTGASGTEAFF.

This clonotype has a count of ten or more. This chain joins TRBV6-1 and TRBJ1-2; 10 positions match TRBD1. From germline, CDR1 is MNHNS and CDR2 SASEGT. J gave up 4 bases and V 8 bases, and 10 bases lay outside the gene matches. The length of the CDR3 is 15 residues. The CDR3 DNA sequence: TGTGCCAGCCATGCTCCGGGACAGGGGCTCTATGGCTACACCTTC. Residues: CASHAPGQGLYGYTF.

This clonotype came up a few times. The CDR3 protein is CASSSRGNGKFF. CDR3 coding DNA: TGTGCCAGCAGTTCCCGGGGTAATGGCAAGTTCTTC. This sequence joins TRBV6-2 or TRBV6-3 and TRBJ2-1, with TRBD2 as a possible D gene (5 bases). From germline, CDR1 is MNHEY and CDR2 SVGEGT. The CDR3 is 12 residues long. V was clipped by 4 bases and J by 14 bases, with 15 bases between them.

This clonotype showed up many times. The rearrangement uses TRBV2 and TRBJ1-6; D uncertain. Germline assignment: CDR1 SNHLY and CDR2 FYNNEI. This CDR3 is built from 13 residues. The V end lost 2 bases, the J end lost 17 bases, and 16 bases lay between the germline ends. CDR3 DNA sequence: TGTGCCAGCAGTGAATCGGTGGCGGGAGACTTCCACTTT. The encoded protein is CASSESVAGDFHF. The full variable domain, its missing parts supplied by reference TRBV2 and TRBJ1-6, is EPEVTQTPSHQVTQMGQEVILRCVPISNHLYFYWYRQILGQKVEFLVSFYNNEISEKSEIFDDQFSVERPDGSNFTLKIRSTKLEDSAMYFCASSESVAGDFHFGNGTRLTVT.

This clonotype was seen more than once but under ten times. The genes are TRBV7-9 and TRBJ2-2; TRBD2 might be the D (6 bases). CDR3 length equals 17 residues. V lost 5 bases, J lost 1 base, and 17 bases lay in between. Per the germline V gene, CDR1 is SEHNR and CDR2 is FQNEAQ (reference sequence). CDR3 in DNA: TGTGCCAGCAGCCCCCTCTTAGGGACTGAGAACACCGGGGAGCTGTTTTTT. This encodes CASSPLLGTENTGELFF.

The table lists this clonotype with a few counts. CDR3 coding DNA: TGTGCCAGCAGTACCTCCACAGGGGAGGGCTACGAGCAGTACTTC. Its translation is CASSTSTGEGYEQYF. The rearrangement links TRBV12-3 or TRBV12-4 to TRBJ2-7; D tentatively reads TRBD1 or TRBD2 (7 bases each). This CDR3 is built from 15 residues. Trimming took 5 bases from V and 3 from J, leaving 17 bases between them.

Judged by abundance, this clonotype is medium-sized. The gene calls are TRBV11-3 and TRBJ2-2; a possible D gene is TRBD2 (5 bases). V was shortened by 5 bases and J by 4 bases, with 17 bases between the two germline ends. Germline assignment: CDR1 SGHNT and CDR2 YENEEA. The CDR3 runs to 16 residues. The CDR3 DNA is TGTGCCAGCAGCGACCCTGGCGGTGCGGGCACCGGGGAGCTGTTTTTT. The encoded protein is CASSDPGGAGTGELFF.

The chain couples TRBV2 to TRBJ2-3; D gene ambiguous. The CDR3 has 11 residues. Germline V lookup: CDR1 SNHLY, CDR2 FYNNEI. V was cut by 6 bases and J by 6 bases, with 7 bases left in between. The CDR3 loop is CASSGLDTQYF. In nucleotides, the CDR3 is TGTGCCAGCAGCGGGCTTGATACGCAGTATTTT.